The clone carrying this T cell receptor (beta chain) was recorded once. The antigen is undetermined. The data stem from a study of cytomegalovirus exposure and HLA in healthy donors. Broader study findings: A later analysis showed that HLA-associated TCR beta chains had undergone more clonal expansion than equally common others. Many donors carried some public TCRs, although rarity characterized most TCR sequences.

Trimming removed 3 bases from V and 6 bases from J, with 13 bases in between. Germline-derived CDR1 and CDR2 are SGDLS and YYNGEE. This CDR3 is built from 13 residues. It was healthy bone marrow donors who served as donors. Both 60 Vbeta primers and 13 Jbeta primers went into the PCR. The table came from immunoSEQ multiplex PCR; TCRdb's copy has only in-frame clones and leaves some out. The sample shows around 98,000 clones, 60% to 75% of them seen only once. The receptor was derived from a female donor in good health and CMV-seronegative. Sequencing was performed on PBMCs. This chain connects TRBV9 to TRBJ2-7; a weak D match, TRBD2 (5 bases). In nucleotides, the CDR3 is TGTGCCAGCAGCGCCGGAGGCCTGCCCGAGCAGTACTTC. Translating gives CASSAGGLPEQYF.